This T cell receptor (beta chain) was recorded in a study of blood T cells in healthy people across ages. A sample-barcoded 5' primer and a J-beta primer mix were used in a second PCR of about 6 to 12 cycles. TCRdb fed the 5' RACE reads into MiXCR, producing one record per CDR3 protein. The sample lists approximately 880,000 distinct CDR3 sequences, about 48% seen once, with roughly 12% in the top ten. Losses at the gene ends were 6 bases for V and 1 base for J; bases not matched to a gene: 5. Per the germline V gene, CDR1 is MNHEY and CDR2 is SVGEGT. There are 15 residues in the CDR3. The TCR comes from a man in his thirties or forties in good health. Sample: blood. The chain has TRBV6-2 or TRBV6-3 and TRBJ1-5; 8 bases align to TRBD1. The CDR3, as DNA: TGTGCCAGCAGACCGGGACAGGCAAGCAATCAGCCCCAGCATTTT. Amino acids: CASRPGQASNQPQHF.